The 27 T cell receptor beta chains reported below all come from one sample, sequenced in a study of radiation and T cells in renal cell carcinoma. Produced via immunoSEQ multiplex PCR; TCRdb's table is partial and in-frame only. The sample shows about 130,000 clones, more than 75% of them seen only once. The time point was: blood 2 weeks post-SBRT. Treatment given: 15 Gy SBRT to primary tumor, nephrectomy 4 weeks later. This material consisted of blood, taken from a patient whose treatment included radiotherapy and nephrectomy. These receptors were collected from a woman in her sixties or seventies with renal cell carcinoma.

The rearrangement links TRBV5-1 to TRBJ1-4; D possibly corresponds to TRBD1 (5 bases). This CDR3 comprises 15 residues. Trimming took off 2 bases at V and 3 bases at J, with 11 bases between the two ends. CDR1 is SGHRS, CDR2 YFSETQ, per germline. The CDR3 reads CASSLSGRANEKLFF. In DNA form, the CDR3 reads TGCGCCAGCAGCTTATCAGGGCGGGCTAATGAAAAACTGTTTTTT.

CDR3 sequence (DNA): TGTGCCAGCACCCACCGGATGCCTAACTATGGCTACACCTTC. Translated: CASTHRMPNYGYTF. The gene calls are TRBV28 and TRBJ1-2; no firm D call. The V gene lost 7 bases and the J gene lost 0 bases, with 12 bases spanning the gap. This CDR3 contains 14 residues. Germline V gives CDR1 MDHEN, CDR2 SYDVKM.

The J gene is TRBJ2-3, the V gene TRBV28; the match to TRBD2 covers 10 bases. CDR3 length: 14 amino acids. The V and J ends lost 5 bases and 5 bases, in that order; junction bases with no gene match: 4. CDR1 is MDHEN, CDR2 SYDVKM, per germline. The CDR3 region has the DNA TGTGCCAGCAGTAGCGGGGGGGCCGTAGATACGCAGTATTTT. Its protein is CASSSGGAVDTQYF.

This chain joins TRBV2 and TRBJ2-5, with D possibly TRBD2 on 5 matching bases. Trimming took off 1 base at V and 4 bases at J, with 10 bases between the two ends. The CDR3 is 14 amino acids. Germline loops: CDR1 SNHLY, CDR2 FYNNEI. CDR3 sequence reads: CASSEGFRGETQYF. CDR3 coding DNA: TGTGCCAGCAGTGAAGGTTTCCGGGGAGAGACCCAGTACTTC.

J is TRBJ2-7 and V is TRBV28; D uncertain. Trimming took off 2 bases at V and 5 bases at J, with 10 bases between the two ends. There are 13 residues in the CDR3. CDR1 and CDR2 (germline): MDHEN, SYDVKM. This CDR3 is CASSLEVENEQYF. The CDR3 DNA sequence: TGTGCCAGCAGTTTAGAGGTGGAGAACGAGCAGTACTTC.

In DNA, the CDR3 is TGTGCCAGCAGCTCGGGACAGGGAAGTGGCTACACCTTC. This encodes CASSSGQGSGYTF. This chain uses TRBV5-4 with TRBJ1-2, with 9 nucleotides matching TRBD1. With 3 bases clipped from V and 7 bases from J, the junction kept 4 bases outside the gene matches. Germline CDR1 reads SGHNT; CDR2 reads YYREEE (reference sequence). The CDR3 runs 13 residues.

The chain couples TRBV18 to TRBJ2-1, with D tentatively TRBD2 (5 bases). The V end lost 0 bases, the J end lost 0 bases, and 6 bases lay between the germline ends. There are 15 residues in the CDR3. Germline V lookup: CDR1 KGHSH, CDR2 LQKENI. The CDR3 nucleotides are TGTGCCAGCTCACCACCGGGGAGCTCCTACAATGAGCAGTTCTTC. This sequence encodes CASSPPGSSYNEQFF.

The chain is built from TRBV5-5 and TRBJ1-1, with D possibly TRBD1 on 6 matching bases. This CDR3 has 17 residues. Germline V gene data show CDR1 as SGHKS and CDR2 as YYEKEE (reference sequence). Trimming removed 3 bases from V and 4 bases from J, with 22 bases in between. CDR3 nucleotide sequence: TGTGCCAGCAGCTACGGTACTTCTGGGGGCGTCGGCACTGAAGCTTTCTTT. Protein: CASSYGTSGGVGTEAFF.

The chain combines TRBV5-5 with TRBJ1-3; D may be TRBD1 (5 bases). Deletions cut 3 bases from V and 0 bases from J, with 13 bases between. CDR1 SGHKS and CDR2 YYEKEE come from the germline V gene (reference sequence). This CDR3 contains 16 residues. The CDR3: CASSSSGISSGNTIYF. The CDR3 coding sequence is TGTGCCAGCAGCTCCTCAGGGATTTCCTCTGGAAACACCATATATTTT.

This chain links TRBV25-1 with TRBJ2-2; D might be TRBD2 (5 bases). Trimming cost V 2 bases and J 3 bases, with 13 bases left between them. From germline, CDR1 is MGHDK and CDR2 SYGVNS. CDR3 length: 16 amino acids. CDR3 DNA: TGTGCCAGCAGTGAAGACCTTAGCGAGTACACCGGGGAGCTGTTTTTT. Translating it yields CASSEDLSEYTGELFF.

This clone occurred once. The chain couples TRBV5-1 to TRBJ2-7; D uncertain. Germline CDR1 and CDR2: SGHRS and YFSETQ. This CDR3 region has 14 residues. The V gene lost 0 bases and the J gene lost 3 bases, with 10 bases spanning the gap. The chain's CDR3 is CASSLDSSIYEQYF. The CDR3 bases are TGCGCCAGCAGCTTGGACTCCAGCATCTACGAGCAGTACTTC.

The V and J genes are TRBV9 and TRBJ1-6; 10 bases map to TRBD1. The CDR3 runs to 14 residues. Looked up from germline, CDR1 is SGDLS and CDR2 is YYNGEE. Trimming at V came to 0 bases and at J to 9 bases, leaving 0 bases not matched to a gene. The CDR3 coding sequence is TGTGCCAGCAGCGTAGGGACAGGGGGTTCACCCCTCCACTTT. This codes for CASSVGTGGSPLHF.

Here the CDR3 DNA reads TGTGCCAGCAGCCTCCGGGACCGCAAGGAATCCTACTCCTACGAGCAGTACTTC. Translating it yields CASSLRDRKESYSYEQYF. The J gene is TRBJ2-7, the V gene TRBV14; either TRBD1 or TRBD2 may supply D (5 bases each). The CDR3 contains 18 residues. V shed 4 bases and J shed 0 bases, with 22 bases lying between them. Looked up from germline, CDR1 is SGHDN and CDR2 is FVKESK.

The chain combines TRBV29-1 with TRBJ1-1, with D perhaps matching TRBD1 (5 bases). The CDR3 runs to 13 residues. The V and J ends lost 6 bases and 1 base respectively, with 12 bases between them. In germline, CDR1 is SQVTM, CDR2 ANQGSEA. In DNA form, the CDR3 reads TGCAGCGTCCCCAGGGCGGGGAACACTGAAGCTTTCTTT. This gives the protein CSVPRAGNTEAFF. Full variable domain (missing parts from reference TRBV29-1 and TRBJ1-1): SAVISQKPSRDICQRGTSLTIQCQVDSQVTMMFWYRQQPGQSLTLIATANQGSEATYESGFVIDKFPISRPNLTFSTLTVSNMSPEDSSIYLCSVPRAGNTEAFFGQGTRLTVV.

The chain recombines TRBV29-1 with TRBJ2-1, with 9 bases identical to TRBD2. Germline assignment: CDR1 SQVTM and CDR2 ANQGSEA. This CDR3 is built from 14 residues. With 6 bases clipped from V and 10 bases from J, the junction kept 13 bases outside the gene matches. The CDR3 spells CSVPYQRGVGEQFF. The CDR3 DNA reads TGCAGCGTCCCGTACCAGCGGGGGGTGGGAGAGCAGTTCTTC.

The J gene is TRBJ2-7, the V gene TRBV4-1; D ambiguous. The CDR3 extends over 12 amino acids. V shed 3 bases and J shed 0 bases, with 3 bases lying between them. Germline V gene sequence: CDR1 MGHRA, CDR2 YSYEKL. CDR3 DNA: TGCGCCAGCAGCCAGAGCTCCTACGAGCAGTACTTC. As protein: CASSQSSYEQYF.

This sequence joins TRBV5-8 and TRBJ1-4; 10 bases agree with TRBD1. The CDR3 sequence is 17 residues long. Germline V lookup: CDR1 SGHTS, CDR2 YDEGEE. V shed 5 bases, J shed 0 bases, and the junction held 7 bases outside the gene matches. Written as DNA, the CDR3 is TGTGCCAGCAGAGCCGGGACAGGGGCCACAACTAATGAAAAACTGTTTTTT. It specifies CASRAGTGATTNEKLFF.

V gene TRBV15 combines with J gene TRBJ1-5, with 8 positions matching TRBD1. This CDR3 is 16 amino acids long. With 4 bases clipped from V and 5 bases from J, the junction kept 10 bases outside the gene matches. The germline V gene encodes CDR1 LNHNV and CDR2 YYDKDF (reference sequence). This CDR3 is CATSTPRAGGDQPQHF. The CDR3 DNA reads TGTGCCACCAGCACCCCCCGGGCAGGGGGCGATCAGCCCCAGCATTTT.

This clone was recorded once. The chain couples TRBV28 to TRBJ2-5; TRBD2 matches 15 bases. The CDR3 sequence is 16 residues long. The V gene's germline CDR1 is MDHEN and CDR2 SYDVKM. V trimming: 5 bases; J trimming: 4 bases; junction bases outside the gene matches: 5. The CDR3: CASSRTSGGARETQYF. In DNA form, the CDR3 reads TGTGCCAGCAGTCGGACTAGCGGGGGGGCTAGAGAGACCCAGTACTTC. The entire variable domain, with the rest obtained from reference TRBV28 and TRBJ2-5, is as follows: DVKVTQSSRYLVKRTGEKVFLECVQDMDHENMFWYRQDPGLGLRLIYFSYDVKMKEKGDIPEGYSVSREKKERFSLILESASTNQTSMYLCASSRTSGGARETQYFGPGTRLLVL.

This chain connects TRBV5-4 to TRBJ2-7, with D perhaps matching TRBD1 or TRBD2 (5 bases each). The CDR3 runs 15 residues. Per the germline V gene, CDR1 is SGHNT and CDR2 is YYREEE (reference sequence). Trimming left V 1 base short and J 7 bases short, with 18 bases between. The CDR3 reads CASSLIRPGRWEQYF. CDR3 DNA sequence: TGTGCCAGCAGCTTGATTCGACCGGGACGGTGGGAGCAGTACTTC. The variable domain in full, completed from reference TRBV5-4 and TRBJ2-7, reads ETGVTQSPTHLIKTRGQQVTLRCSSQSGHNTVSWYQQALGQGPQFIFQYYREEENGRGNFPPRFSGLQFPNYSSELNVNALELDDSALYLCASSLIRPGRWEQYFGPGTRLTVT.

The gene calls are TRBV7-2 and TRBJ1-1; no reliable D call. This CDR3 contains 14 residues. CDR1 and CDR2 (germline): SGHTA, FQGNSA. V shed 7 bases and J shed 11 bases, with 23 bases lying between them. The CDR3 bases are TGTGCCAGCAACATTCCCCAGTTTTTTGGTAAGGCTTTCTTT. Translated, it gives CASNIPQFFGKAFF.

This chain links TRBV30 with TRBJ1-2; weak D call: TRBD1 (5 bases). The V gene lost 0 bases and the J gene lost 2 bases, with 13 bases spanning the gap. This CDR3 region has 15 residues. Germline loops: CDR1 GTSNPN, CDR2 SVGIG (reference sequence). CDR3 sequence: CAWSVGARLNYGYTF. CDR3 DNA sequence: TGTGCCTGGAGTGTAGGGGCCCGACTGAACTATGGCTACACCTTC.

The gene calls are TRBV6-5 and TRBJ2-7; D may match TRBD1 or TRBD2 (5 bases each). V lost 4 bases, J lost 6 bases, and 19 bases lay in between. This CDR3 spans 15 amino acids. Per the germline V gene, CDR1 is MNHEY and CDR2 is SVGAGI. The DNA for the CDR3 is TGTGCCAGCAGTTCGTTAGGTGGGACCCCTCTCGAGCAGTACTTC. As protein: CASSSLGGTPLEQYF.

The J gene is TRBJ2-1, the V gene TRBV2; maybe TRBD2 (5 bases). CDR3 length equals 16 residues. Germline-derived CDR1 and CDR2 are SNHLY and FYNNEI. Between the trimmed V and J ends, which lost 2 bases and 0 bases, there was a span of 11 bases. The CDR3 DNA follows: TGTGCCAGCAGTGAAAGTGGCCTAGCCTCCTACAATGAGCAGTTCTTC. This sequence encodes CASSESGLASYNEQFF.

This chain uses TRBV28 with TRBJ1-2; no clear D. The CDR3 runs to 11 residues. Looked up from germline, CDR1 is MDHEN and CDR2 is SYDVKM. Deletions cut 3 bases from V and 13 bases from J, with 12 bases between. CDR3 nucleotides: TGTGCCAGCAGTTTCCGTCGAGAGAGCACCTTC. Its protein is CASSFRRESTF.

The gene calls are TRBV11-3 and TRBJ2-2; D remains unclear. The CDR3 sequence is 15 residues long. V lost 1 base to trimming and J lost 4 bases, with 10 bases between them. The germline V gene has CDR1 SGHNT and CDR2 YENEEA. The CDR3 DNA is TGTGCCAGCAGCTTAGTCCCGGGTCCCACCGGGGAGCTGTTTTTT. It is translated as CASSLVPGPTGELFF.

V usage is TRBV10-3 and J usage is TRBJ1-4; D may be TRBD1 (6 bases). The CDR3 is 15 residues long. The V and J ends lost 0 bases and 4 bases respectively, with 9 bases between them. CDR1 and CDR2 from the germline V gene are ENHRY and SYGVKD. CDR3 in DNA: TGTGCCATCAGTGAGTCAGGACAGAGTAATGAAAAACTGTTTTTT. It codes for CAISESGQSNEKLFF.